The 15 T cell receptor beta chains reported below all come from one sample, sequenced in a study of T-cell reconstitution after alpha-beta-depleted transplantation in children. Unique molecular identifiers tagged the TCRbeta library. Via MiXCR, TCRdb re-called the PCR reads, giving one row per CDR3 protein. This sample carries hundreds of thousands of distinct CDR3 sequences, about 15% of them seen once, and the ten largest clones take over 0.95%. This specimen was PBMCs from the stem cell graft donor, taken from the stem cell graft. These receptors were collected from a human donor who donated a stem cell graft to a child with acute myeloid leukemia.

The chain is built from TRBV15 and TRBJ2-1; D unresolved. V lost 0 bases and J lost 3, with 12 bases in between. Germline CDR1 reads LNHNV; CDR2 reads YYDKDF (reference sequence). The length of the CDR3 is 16 residues. The CDR3 protein is CATSRDPKAGYNEQFF. The CDR3 DNA reads as TGTGCCACCAGCAGAGATCCGAAAGCAGGCTACAATGAGCAGTTCTTC.

This chain connects TRBV20-1 to TRBJ2-2; D unresolved. Germline V CDR1 and CDR2: DFQATT, SNEGSKA (reference sequence). This CDR3 is 16 amino acids long. V was trimmed by 3 bases and J by 0 bases, leaving 14 bases between them. The CDR3 protein is CSARTPKTSNTGELFF. The CDR3, as DNA: TGCAGTGCTAGGACTCCTAAAACCTCGAACACCGGGGAGCTGTTTTTT.

V and J are TRBV11-3 and TRBJ2-3; 11 nucleotides align to TRBD2. CDR3 length: 15 residues. Germline CDR1 and CDR2: SGHNT and YENEEA. V gave up 4 bases and J gave up 3 bases; unmatched junction bases: 3. As DNA, the CDR3 is TGTGCCAGCAGCTCGACTAGCGGGGAGACAGATACGCAGTATTTT. It specifies CASSSTSGETDTQYF.

The genes are TRBV28 and TRBJ1-5; tentatively, D is TRBD1 (5 bases). CDR1 and CDR2 from the germline V gene are MDHEN and SYDVKM. The length of the CDR3 is 14 residues. Trimming removed 6 bases from V and 0 bases from J, with 9 bases in between. Here the CDR3 reads CASSPGSSNQPQHF. CDR3 DNA sequence: TGTGCCAGCAGCCCAGGGAGTAGCAATCAGCCCCAGCATTTT.

In this sample, this clonotype turned up many times. This sequence joins TRBV10-3 and TRBJ2-3, with D unresolved. Trimming removed 0 bases from V and 5 bases from J, with 12 bases in between. The CDR3 totals 15 residues. Germline-derived CDR1 and CDR2 are ENHRY and SYGVKD. The CDR3 sequence is CAISESTTQGDTQYF. CDR3 in DNA: TGTGCCATCAGTGAGTCGACGACTCAAGGAGATACGCAGTATTTT.

The rearrangement joins TRBV12-3 or TRBV12-4 to TRBJ2-1; 13 nucleotides match TRBD2. J gave up 6 bases and V 3 bases, and 8 bases lay outside the gene matches. CDR3 length equals 17 residues. The DNA of the CDR3 is TGTGCCAGCAGTTTCATTCTTGGACTAGCGGGGGTCAATGAGCAGTTCTTC. Encoded protein: CASSFILGLAGVNEQFF.

This clonotype came up a few times. The chain links TRBV11-2 to TRBJ1-1; TRBD1 is a possible D gene (6 bases). V lost 5 bases and J lost 1, with 14 bases in between. CDR1 SGHAT and CDR2 FQNNGV come from the germline V gene. The CDR3 contains 15 residues. CDR3 in DNA: TGTGCCAGCAGCGGCTTAGGCAGGGGGAACACTGAAGCTTTCTTT. It is translated as CASSGLGRGNTEAFF.

This clonotype was observed many times. The chain carries TRBV29-1 and TRBJ2-3; no definite D call. Germline V CDR1 and CDR2: SQVTM, ANQGSEA. This CDR3 region has 12 residues. V was shortened by 5 bases and J by 3 bases, with 9 bases between the two germline ends. This CDR3 is CSVIMGTDTQYF. Here the CDR3 DNA reads TGCAGCGTTATTATGGGAACAGATACGCAGTATTTT.

This clonotype was detected ten times or more. V usage is TRBV29-1 and J usage is TRBJ2-2; D not certain. Germline V CDR1 and CDR2: SQVTM, ANQGSEA. The CDR3 is 13 amino acids. V gave up 3 bases and J gave up 0 bases, with 5 bases separating them. The CDR3: CSVDTPNTGELFF. CDR3 sequence (DNA): TGCAGCGTTGACACACCGAACACCGGGGAGCTGTTTTTT.

V gene TRBV20-1 combines with J gene TRBJ1-4; D is unclear. The CDR3 sequence is 14 residues long. The V end was cut by 6 bases, the J end by 4 bases, with 15 bases between. Germline loops: CDR1 DFQATT, CDR2 SNEGSKA (reference sequence). The CDR3 coding sequence is TGCAGTGCCCCCTCCCGGGCCATTAATGAAAAACTGTTTTTT. Amino acids: CSAPSRAINEKLFF.

This clonotype was recorded a few times. The chain employs TRBV12-3 or TRBV12-4 and TRBJ1-1; no definite D call. Trimming left V 4 bases short and J 5 bases short, with 14 bases between. CDR3 length: 14 residues. Here the CDR3 reads CASSSGWRSTEAFF. In DNA, the CDR3 is TGTGCCAGCAGTTCCGGTTGGAGGAGTACTGAAGCTTTCTTT.

There are a few counts of this clonotype. The chain joins TRBV7-2 to TRBJ1-5; D remains unclear. Germline CDR1 reads SGHTA; CDR2 reads FQGNSA. Between the trimmed V and J ends, which lost 4 bases and 0 bases, there was a span of 7 bases. This CDR3 contains 14 residues. The CDR3 loop reads CASSYSLSNQPQHF. In DNA, the CDR3 is TGTGCCAGCAGCTACAGCCTTAGCAATCAGCCCCAGCATTTT. Full variable domain (rest looked up from reference TRBV7-2 and TRBJ1-5): GAGVSQSPSNKVTEKGKDVELRCDPISGHTALYWYRQSLGQGLEFLIYFQGNSAPDKSGLPSDRFSAERTGGSVSTLTIQRTQQEDSAVYLCASSYSLSNQPQHFGDGTRLSIL.

The chain couples TRBV3-1 to TRBJ1-6, with D maybe TRBD1 (5 bases). Germline V gene data show CDR1 as LGHDT and CDR2 as YNNKEL (reference sequence). V lost 8 bases, J lost 10 bases, and 12 bases lay in between. The CDR3 has 12 amino acids. CDR3 in amino acids: CASGGEGSPLHF. The CDR3 DNA is TGTGCCAGCGGTGGGGAGGGGTCACCCCTCCACTTT.

This clonotype has at least ten counts. This chain links TRBV20-1 with TRBJ2-7; D not certain. V gave up 2 bases and J gave up 0 bases, with 5 bases separating them. The CDR3 sequence is 12 residues long. In germline, CDR1 is DFQATT, CDR2 SNEGSKA (reference sequence). CDR3 bases: TGCAGTGCTAGACAGGACTCCTACGAGCAGTACTTC. It is translated as CSARQDSYEQYF.

This clonotype was recorded many times. The CDR3: CASSGGAREKLFF. In DNA, the CDR3 is TGTGCCAGCAGCGGCGGGGCTCGTGAAAAACTGTTTTTT. The rearrangement joins TRBV7-2 to TRBJ1-4, with D possibly TRBD1 on 5 matching bases. CDR3 length: 13 amino acids. CDR1 SGHTA and CDR2 FQGNSA come from the germline V gene. Trimming shortened V by 5 bases and J by 7 bases, and 11 bases separated the two germline ends.